A single sample gave rise to the 10 T cell receptor beta chains below, sequenced in a study of T cells in Graves' hyperthyroidism and ophthalmopathy. RNA transcripts gave rise to amplified TCR beta CDR3 regions. Researchers ran a first-round RT-PCR on the TCR CDR3 using the HTBI primer set. TCRdb itself ran the multiplex PCR reads through MiXCR, one entry per CDR3 protein. The data show around 300,000 distinct CDR3 sequences, approximately 13% seen once. The sequenced sample was blood. The receptor set was obtained from a woman in her forties with Graves' hyperthyroidism.

This clonotype was counted many times. This chain joins TRBV5-1 and TRBJ1-4; D ambiguous. CDR3 length: 14 amino acids. V was clipped by 0 bases and J by 3 bases, with 6 bases between them. The germline V gene has CDR1 SGHRS and CDR2 YFSETQ. The CDR3 DNA reads as TGCGCCAGCAGCTTGGAAAGTTCTAATGAAAAACTGTTTTTT. Amino acids: CASSLESSNEKLFF.

This clonotype was seen repeatedly, ten times or more. V is TRBV7-2 and J is TRBJ2-1; D unresolved. The CDR3 is made up of 15 amino acids. CDR1 is SGHTA, CDR2 FQGNSA, per germline. V lost 7 bases to trimming and J lost 3 bases, with 16 bases between them. The chain's CDR3 is CASKLRTLGYNEQFF. In nucleotides, the CDR3 is TGTGCCAGCAAACTACGGACGCTTGGCTACAATGAGCAGTTCTTC.

In this sample, this clonotype turned up many times. The CDR3 nucleotides are TGTGCCAGCACTCAGGGCATCTATGGCTACACCTTC. Amino acids: CASTQGIYGYTF. This chain joins TRBV5-5 and TRBJ1-2, with a tentative D call TRBD1 (5 bases). CDR1 is SGHKS, CDR2 YYEKEE, per germline (reference sequence). The CDR3 consists of 12 residues. V was cut by 6 bases and J by 4 bases, with 10 bases left in between.

This clonotype was detected ten times or more. The chain carries TRBV7-9 and TRBJ1-1; D is unresolved. In germline, CDR1 is SEHNR, CDR2 FQNEAQ (reference sequence). Deletions cut 6 bases from V and 1 base from J, with 12 bases between. The CDR3 is 14 residues long. CDR3 sequence reads: CASSFKTANTEAFF. The CDR3 DNA follows: TGTGCCAGCAGTTTTAAAACAGCGAACACTGAAGCTTTCTTT.

This clonotype was detected ten times or more. The chain uses TRBV3-1 and TRBJ2-5; 12 bases are shared with TRBD2. This CDR3 comprises 15 residues. Trimming removed 3 bases from V and 5 bases from J; junction bases left unmatched: 4. The germline V gene encodes CDR1 LGHDT and CDR2 YNNKEL (reference sequence). CDR3 loop: CASSQTSGSDETQYF. DNA for the CDR3: TGTGCCAGCAGCCAGACTAGCGGGAGTGATGAGACCCAGTACTTC.

At least ten counts were recorded for this clonotype. The chain couples TRBV12-3 or TRBV12-4 to TRBJ1-4, with D possibly being TRBD1 (5 bases). This CDR3 is built from 13 residues. Deletions cut 4 bases from V and 5 bases from J, with 8 bases between. The CDR3, as DNA: TGTGCCAGCAGTTCGGACATAAATGAAAAACTGTTTTTT. Translation: CASSSDINEKLFF.

This clonotype showed up many times. The chain is built from TRBV20-1 and TRBJ2-7; the D gene is possibly TRBD1 (6 bases). The CDR3 runs to 13 residues. Trimming removed 0 bases from V and 4 bases from J, with 10 bases in between. Germline CDR1 and CDR2: DFQATT and SNEGSKA (reference sequence). The CDR3 is CSARDYRAYEQYF. For the CDR3, the DNA is TGCAGTGCTAGAGATTACAGGGCGTACGAGCAGTACTTC.

This clonotype was observed many times. The gene calls are TRBV2 and TRBJ2-3; a possible D gene is TRBD1 (5 bases). The CDR3 contains 15 residues. V was clipped by 3 bases and J by 3 bases, with 13 bases between them. CDR1 is SNHLY and CDR2 is FYNNEI in the germline V gene. CDR3 loop: CASSERKGITDTQYF. The CDR3 DNA is TGTGCCAGCAGTGAGCGGAAGGGGATAACAGATACGCAGTATTTT.

The CDR3 sequence: CASSLRDRENYGYTF. The CDR3 DNA follows: TGTGCCAGCAGTCTCCGGGACAGGGAGAACTATGGCTACACCTTC. V and J are TRBV28 and TRBJ1-2; TRBD1 agrees at 9 bases. V lost 5 bases and J lost 2; bases outside the gene matches: 6. The germline gives CDR1 MDHEN, CDR2 SYDVKM. CDR3 size: 15 residues.

In this sample, this clonotype turned up many times. J is TRBJ1-2 and V is TRBV28, with 7 bases aligning to TRBD1. This CDR3 region has 11 residues. Trimming at V came to 6 bases and at J to 7 bases, leaving 2 bases not matched to a gene. Germline CDR1 and CDR2: MDHEN and SYDVKM. CDR3 sequence: CASRGQFGYTF. As DNA, the CDR3 is TGTGCCAGCAGGGGACAGTTTGGCTACACCTTC.